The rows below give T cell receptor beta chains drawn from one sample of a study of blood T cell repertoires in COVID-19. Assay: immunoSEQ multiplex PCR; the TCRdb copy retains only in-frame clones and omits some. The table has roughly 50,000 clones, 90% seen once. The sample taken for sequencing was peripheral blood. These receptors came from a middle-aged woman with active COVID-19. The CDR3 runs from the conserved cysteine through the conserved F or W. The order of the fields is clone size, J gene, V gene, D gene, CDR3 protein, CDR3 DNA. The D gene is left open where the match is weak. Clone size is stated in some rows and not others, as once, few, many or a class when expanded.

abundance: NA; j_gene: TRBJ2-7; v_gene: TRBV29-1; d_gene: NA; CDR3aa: CSVVAGYEQYF; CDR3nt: TGCAGCGTTGTAGCCGGCTACGAGCAGTACTTC
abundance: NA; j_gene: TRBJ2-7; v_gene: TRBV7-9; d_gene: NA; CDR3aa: CASSYYTGEQYF; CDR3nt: TGTGCCAGCAGCTACTATACGGGGGAGCAGTACTTC
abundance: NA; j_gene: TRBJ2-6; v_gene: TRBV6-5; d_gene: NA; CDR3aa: CASSRQASGANVLTF; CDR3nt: TGTGCCAGCAGTAGACAGGCCTCTGGGGCCAACGTCCTGACTTTC
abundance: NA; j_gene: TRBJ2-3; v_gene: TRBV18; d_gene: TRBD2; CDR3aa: CASSGGATDTQYF; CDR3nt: TGTGCCAGCAGCGGGGGGGCCACAGATACGCAGTATTTT
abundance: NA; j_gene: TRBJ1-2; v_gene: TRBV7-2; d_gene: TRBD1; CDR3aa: CASSFGPGQGAQGYTF; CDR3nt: TGTGCCAGCAGCTTCGGACCGGGACAGGGGGCGCAGGGCTACACCTTC
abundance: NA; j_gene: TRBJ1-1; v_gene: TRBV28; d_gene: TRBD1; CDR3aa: CASGDRGNTEAFF; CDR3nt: TGTGCCAGCGGGGACAGGGGGAACACTGAAGCTTTCTTT
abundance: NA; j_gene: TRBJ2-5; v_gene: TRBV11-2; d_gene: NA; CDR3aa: CASSLGLGSRTQYF; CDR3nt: TGTGCCAGCAGCCTGGGACTCGGATCACGGACCCAGTACTTC
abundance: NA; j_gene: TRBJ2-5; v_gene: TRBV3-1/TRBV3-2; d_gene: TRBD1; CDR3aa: CASSQTGGVETQYF; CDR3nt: TGTGCCAGCAGCCAAACAGGGGGCGTAGAGACCCAGTACTTC
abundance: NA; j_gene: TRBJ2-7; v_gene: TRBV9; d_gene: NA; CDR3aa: CASSVRSGKAYEQYF; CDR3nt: TGTGCCAGCAGCGTTAGGTCAGGGAAAGCCTACGAGCAGTACTTC
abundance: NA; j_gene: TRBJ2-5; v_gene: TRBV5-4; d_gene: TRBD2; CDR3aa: CASSGEVGGLAVETQYF; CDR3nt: TGTGCCAGCAGCGGGGAGGTGGGGGGACTAGCCGTGGAGACCCAGTACTTC
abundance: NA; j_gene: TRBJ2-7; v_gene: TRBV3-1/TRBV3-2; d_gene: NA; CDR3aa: CASSQFGTIKDFYEQYF; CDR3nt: TGTGCCAGCAGCCAATTTGGGACAATCAAGGATTTCTACGAGCAGTACTTC
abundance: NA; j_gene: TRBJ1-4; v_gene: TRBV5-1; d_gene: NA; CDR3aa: CASSIGQSGGEKLFF; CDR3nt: TGCGCCAGCAGCATAGGACAGTCCGGGGGGGAAAAACTGTTTTTT
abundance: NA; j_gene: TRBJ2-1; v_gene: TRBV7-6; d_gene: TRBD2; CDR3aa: CASSPRTSGGPYNEQFF; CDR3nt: TGTGCCAGCAGCCCAAGGACTAGCGGGGGGCCCTACAATGAGCAGTTCTTC
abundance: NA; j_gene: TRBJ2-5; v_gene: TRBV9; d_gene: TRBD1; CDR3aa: CASSVGQGDSQYF; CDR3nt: TGTGCCAGCAGCGTAGGACAGGGTGACTCCCAGTACTTC
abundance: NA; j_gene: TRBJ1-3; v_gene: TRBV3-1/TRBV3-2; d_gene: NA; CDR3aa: CASSQANGIGNTIYF; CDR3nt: TGTGCCAGCAGCCAAGCGAACGGGATTGGAAACACCATATATTTT
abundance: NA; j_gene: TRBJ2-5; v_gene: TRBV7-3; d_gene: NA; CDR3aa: CASSLLGGVGGETQYF; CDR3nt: TGTGCCAGCAGCCTTCTTGGCGGAGTAGGAGGAGAGACCCAGTACTTC
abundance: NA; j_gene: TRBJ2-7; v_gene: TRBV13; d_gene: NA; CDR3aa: CASSTRGTFREQYF; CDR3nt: TGTGCCAGCAGCACCCGCGGGACGTTCCGCGAGCAGTACTTC
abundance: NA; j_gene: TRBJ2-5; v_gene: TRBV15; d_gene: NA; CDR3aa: CATSRDWRAQETQYF; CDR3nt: TGTGCCACCAGCAGAGATTGGAGGGCCCAAGAGACCCAGTACTTC
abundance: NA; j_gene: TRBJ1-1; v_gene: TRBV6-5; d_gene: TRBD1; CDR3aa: CAVGTGRTNTEAFF; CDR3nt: TGTGCCGTCGGGACAGGGCGGACGAACACTGAAGCTTTCTTT
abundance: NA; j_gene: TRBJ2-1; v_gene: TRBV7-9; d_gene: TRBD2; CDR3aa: CASSFERGSYNEQFF; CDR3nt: TGTGCCAGCAGCTTTGAGCGGGGGTCCTACAATGAGCAGTTCTTC
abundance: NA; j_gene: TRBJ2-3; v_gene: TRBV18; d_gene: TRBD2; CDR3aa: CASSLRGTSGVGTDTQYF; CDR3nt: TGTGCCAGCTCATTAAGGGGGACTAGCGGGGTTGGCACAGATACGCAGTATTTT
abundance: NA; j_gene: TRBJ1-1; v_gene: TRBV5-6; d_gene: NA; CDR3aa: CASSLDIAEAFF; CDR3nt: TGTGCCAGCAGCTTGGATATCGCTGAAGCTTTCTTT
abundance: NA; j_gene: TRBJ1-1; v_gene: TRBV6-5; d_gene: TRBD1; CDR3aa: CASSYGQGVMNTEAFF; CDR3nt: TGTGCCAGCAGTTACGGACAGGGTGTGATGAACACTGAAGCTTTCTTT
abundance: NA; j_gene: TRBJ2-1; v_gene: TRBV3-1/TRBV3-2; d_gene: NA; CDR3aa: CASSPRGPGNEQFF; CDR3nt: TGTGCCAGCAGCCCCAGGGGCCCAGGGAATGAGCAGTTCTTC
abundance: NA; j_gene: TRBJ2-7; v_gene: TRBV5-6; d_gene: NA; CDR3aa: CASSLVGSFDEQYF; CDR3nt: TGTGCCAGCAGCTTGGTTGGGAGCTTCGACGAGCAGTACTTC
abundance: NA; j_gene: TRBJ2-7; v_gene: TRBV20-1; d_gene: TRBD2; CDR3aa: CSARSGLAELF; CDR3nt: TGCAGTGCTAGATCGGGACTAGCGGAACTCTTC
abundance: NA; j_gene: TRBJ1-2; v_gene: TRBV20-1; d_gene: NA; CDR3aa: CSAIQSGGYTF; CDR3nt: TGCAGTGCTATACAATCAGGGGGCTACACCTTC
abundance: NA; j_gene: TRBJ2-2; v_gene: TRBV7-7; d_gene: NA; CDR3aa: CASSFNGNTGELFF; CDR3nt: TGTGCTAGCAGCTTTAACGGTAACACCGGGGAGCTGTTTTTT
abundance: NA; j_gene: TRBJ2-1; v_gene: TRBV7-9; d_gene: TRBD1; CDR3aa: CASSLEGQGDEQFF; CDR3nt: TGTGCCAGCAGCTTAGAGGGACAGGGAGATGAGCAGTTCTTC
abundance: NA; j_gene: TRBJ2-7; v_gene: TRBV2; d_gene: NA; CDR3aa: CASRAVRPGEQYF; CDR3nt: TGTGCCAGCCGAGCCGTCCGGCCGGGGGAGCAGTACTTC
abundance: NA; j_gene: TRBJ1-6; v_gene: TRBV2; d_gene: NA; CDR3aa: CASRHRVPVSPLHF; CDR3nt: TGTGCCAGCAGACACAGGGTCCCGGTTTCACCCCTCCACTTT
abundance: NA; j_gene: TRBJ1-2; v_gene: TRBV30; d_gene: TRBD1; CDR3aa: CAWTTNSGQPYGYTF; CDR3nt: TGTGCCTGGACCACTAATTCGGGACAGCCTTATGGCTACACCTTC
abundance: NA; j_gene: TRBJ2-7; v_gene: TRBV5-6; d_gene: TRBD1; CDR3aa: CASSPGTGIYEQYF; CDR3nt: TGTGCCAGCAGCCCCGGGACAGGGATTTACGAGCAGTACTTC
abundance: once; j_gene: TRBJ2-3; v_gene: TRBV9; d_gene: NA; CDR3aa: CASSTRTGTDTQYF; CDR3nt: TGTGCCAGCAGCACCCGGACAGGCACAGATACGCAGTATTTT